The sequence of this TCR beta chain was determined in a study of cytomegalovirus exposure and HLA in healthy donors. Study-wide results and limits: For most TCR beta V segments, an earlier analysis put the productive rate at about 87% or about 30% of the time.

With 60 Vbeta and 13 Jbeta primers, the PCR was carried out. Profiled with immunoSEQ multiplex PCR; TCRdb holds only in-frame clones, not every one. Of around 180,000 clones in the sample, roughly nine tenths were seen once. On this clone: Antigen specificity is unknown.

Sequencing input: PBMCs. The source of this sequence is a girl under two years old in good health and CMV-seronegative.

CDR3 sequence reads: CASTLANYGYTF. The CDR3 nucleotides read TGTGCCAGCACGTTAGCTAACTATGGCTACACCTTC. This chain links TRBV6-4 with TRBJ1-2; no reliable D call. Trimming pared 7 bases from V and 0 bases from J, leaving 6 bases between. This CDR3 is 12 amino acids long. Per the germline V gene, CDR1 is MRHNA and CDR2 is SNTAGT.